These 20 T cell receptor beta chains share one sample of origin, sequenced in a study of T cells after yellow fever vaccination. TCRdb recomputed calls from the 5' RACE reads with MiXCR, one row per CDR3 protein. The data hold approximately 510,000 distinct CDR3 sequences, with 20% to 25% observed a single time. The sequenced sample was PBMCs, obtained about 21 days after the first yellow fever vaccination. The receptors shown here come from a man aged 18 to 35 who received the YFV17D yellow fever vaccine.

The genes are TRBV29-1 and TRBJ2-1; weak D call: TRBD1 (5 bases). The V and J ends lost 4 bases and 1 base respectively, with 11 bases between them. The CDR3 contains 14 residues. Germline lookup yields CDR1 SQVTM and CDR2 ANQGSEA. The CDR3 DNA is TGCAGCGTTGTCCCCAGGGCGTCCTACAATGAGCAGTTCTTC. It specifies CSVVPRASYNEQFF.

The chain carries TRBV20-1 and TRBJ2-3; 12 bases agree with TRBD2. From germline, CDR1 is DFQATT and CDR2 SNEGSKA (reference sequence). This CDR3 spans 16 amino acids. The ends lost 3 bases at V and 3 bases at J; junction bases unmatched: 7. The DNA for the CDR3 is TGCAGTGCTAGTCGGTCTAGCGGGGGGGCAACAGATACGCAGTATTTT. As protein: CSASRSSGGATDTQYF.

This clonotype was counted between two and nine times. J is TRBJ1-1 and V is TRBV20-1; D remains unclear. With 6 bases removed from V and 3 bases from J, the gap between germline ends came to 14 bases. CDR3 size: 13 residues. Germline V gene data show CDR1 as DFQATT and CDR2 as SNEGSKA (reference sequence). The CDR3 reads CSAPPGGDTEAFF. The DNA for the CDR3 is TGCAGTGCGCCCCCGGGTGGTGACACTGAAGCTTTCTTT.

The gene calls are TRBV11-2 and TRBJ1-5; 10 positions agree with TRBD1. The CDR3 consists of 18 residues. After removal of 7 bases from V and 5 bases from J, the junction contained 17 bases not matched to a gene. The germline V gene has CDR1 SGHAT and CDR2 FQNNGV. Here the CDR3 DNA reads TGTGCCAGCACCCTTAGTGGGTTGAGGGACAGGGGTGATCAGCCCCAGCATTTT. Protein: CASTLSGLRDRGDQPQHF.

This clonotype was counted only a few times. The V call is TRBV5-6, the J call TRBJ1-1; unclear D gene. The CDR3 sequence is 16 residues long. Trimming removed 4 bases at V and 0 bases at J, with 16 bases between. CDR1 and CDR2 from the germline V gene are SGHDT and YYEEEE. CDR3 loop: CASSQWANYMNTEAFF. CDR3 DNA sequence: TGTGCCAGCAGCCAATGGGCGAATTACATGAACACTGAAGCTTTCTTT.

J is TRBJ1-2 and V is TRBV30; the D gene is possibly TRBD1 (5 bases). Germline-derived CDR1 and CDR2 are GTSNPN and SVGIG (reference sequence). The V and J ends lost 7 bases and 3 bases respectively, with 18 bases between them. The CDR3 contains 14 residues. CDR3: CASGGRGKYYGYTF. The CDR3 DNA is TGTGCCTCCGGGGGGAGGGGCAAGTACTATGGCTACACCTTC.

V is TRBV4-1 and J is TRBJ2-7; the D gene could be TRBD1 or TRBD2 (5 bases each). The CDR3 has 14 amino acids. Trimming removed 4 bases from V and 2 bases from J, with 12 bases in between. Germline CDR1 is MGHRA and CDR2 is YSYEKL. CDR3: CASSLQKGPYEQYF. CDR3 sequence (DNA): TGCGCCAGCAGCCTCCAGAAGGGACCCTACGAGCAGTACTTC.

This clonotype was counted between two and nine times. The chain joins TRBV5-1 to TRBJ1-1, with D tentatively TRBD1 (6 bases). Germline loops: CDR1 SGHRS, CDR2 YFSETQ. V lost 7 bases to trimming and J lost 4 bases, with 17 bases between them. This CDR3 is built from 14 residues. CDR3 coding DNA: TGCGCCAGCTATAATACCGGGACAATCACTGAAGCTTTCTTT. Its translation is CASYNTGTITEAFF.

This clonotype was detected a few times. The chain couples TRBV6-2 or TRBV6-3 to TRBJ1-2; D is perhaps TRBD1 (5 bases). CDR1 is MNHEY, CDR2 SVGEGT, per germline. V lost 8 bases and J lost 4, with 20 bases in between. This CDR3 has 15 amino acids. For the CDR3, the DNA is TGTGCCAGCGCCAGGGAGGGGCCATTCCGCTATGGCTACACCTTC. It specifies CASAREGPFRYGYTF.

This chain joins TRBV20-1 and TRBJ1-1, with no clear D. Trimming took 5 bases from V and 4 from J, leaving 17 bases between them. This CDR3 contains 14 residues. Germline lookup yields CDR1 DFQATT and CDR2 SNEGSKA (reference sequence). The CDR3 loop reads CSALHVTLGTEAFF. The CDR3 region has the DNA TGCAGTGCTCTACACGTCACATTGGGCACTGAAGCTTTCTTT.

For this clonotype: The junction differs from germline at one of its ends, possibly a read error. The J gene is TRBJ1-6, the V gene TRBV30; 9 bases are shared with TRBD1. Germline V gives CDR1 GTSNPN, CDR2 SVGIG (reference sequence). The CDR3 sequence is 14 residues long. CDR3 sequence reads: CAWELGQGNSPLHF. The CDR3 region has the DNA TGTGCCTGGGAACTTGGACAGGGGAATTCGCCCCTCCACTTT.

The V gene is TRBV12-3 or TRBV12-4, the J gene TRBJ1-2, with D possibly TRBD1 on 5 matching bases. Trimming pared 7 bases from V and 7 bases from J, leaving 19 bases between. The CDR3 has 14 amino acids. DNA for the CDR3: TGTGCCAGCACCCCTGCTGGGGCCGGGCCTGGCTACACCTTC. Protein sequence: CASTPAGAGPGYTF.

The CDR3 coding sequence is TGCAGTGCTAGAACGACAGAAAGCTCCTATAATTCACCCCTCCACTTT. Protein product: CSARTTESSYNSPLHF. This chain joins TRBV20-1 and TRBJ1-6; maybe TRBD1 (5 bases). The ends were cut back, 2 bases at V and 0 bases at J, with 11 bases in the middle. CDR3 size: 16 residues. Germline-derived CDR1 and CDR2 are DFQATT and SNEGSKA (reference sequence).

This chain links TRBV27 with TRBJ2-2, with no clear D. This CDR3 contains 13 residues. The V gene's germline CDR1 is MNHEY and CDR2 SMNVEV (reference sequence). V was trimmed by 3 bases and J by 3 bases, leaving 5 bases between them. The CDR3: CASSFYYTGELFF. CDR3 nucleotides: TGTGCCAGCAGTTTTTATTACACCGGGGAGCTGTTTTTT.

For the CDR3, the DNA is TGCAGCGTTGTACGGTTGGGGTTCACAGATACGCAGTATTTT. Encoded protein: CSVVRLGFTDTQYF. This chain connects TRBV29-1 to TRBJ2-3, with D uncertain. With 4 bases removed from V and 2 bases from J, the gap between germline ends came to 13 bases. The CDR3 length is 14 residues. Germline V lookup: CDR1 SQVTM, CDR2 ANQGSEA.

This clonotype has only a few counts. The chain links TRBV7-2 to TRBJ2-3; tentatively, D is TRBD1 (6 bases). With 6 bases removed from V and 5 bases from J, the gap between germline ends came to 15 bases. The germline CDR1 and CDR2 sequences are SGHTA and FQGNSA. This CDR3 is 14 amino acids long. CDR3 region: CASRPPGAIDTQYF. The CDR3 region has the DNA TGTGCCAGCAGGCCCCCAGGGGCGATAGATACGCAGTATTTT.

The rearrangement links TRBV7-9 to TRBJ2-3, with D possibly TRBD2 on 6 matching bases. Germline CDR1 and CDR2: SEHNR and FQNEAQ (reference sequence). The V gene lost 6 bases and the J gene lost 4 bases, with 14 bases spanning the gap. This CDR3 is built from 14 residues. CDR3 DNA sequence: TGTGCCAGCAGTCGCGGGACTGGGGCAGATACGCAGTATTTT. Translation gives CASSRGTGADTQYF.

The chain uses TRBV7-2 and TRBJ2-1, with D possibly TRBD2 on 6 matching bases. CDR1 and CDR2 (germline): SGHTA, FQGNSA. The CDR3 runs to 15 residues. Deletions cut 5 bases from V and 4 bases from J, with 15 bases between. CDR3: CASSPIAATYNEQFF. CDR3 nucleotide sequence: TGTGCCAGCAGCCCCATAGCGGCAACTTACAATGAGCAGTTCTTC.

This clonotype occurred a few times. V gene TRBV7-3 combines with J gene TRBJ2-7, with 10 bases identical to TRBD1. CDR3 size: 13 residues. J was trimmed by 6 bases and V by 5 bases; bases with no gene match: 4. Germline lookup yields CDR1 SGHTA and CDR2 FQGTGA. CDR3 nucleotide sequence: TGTGCCAGCAGCGCCAGGGACAGGGGCGAGCAGTACTTC. Its translation: CASSARDRGEQYF.

This clonotype was found a few times. In nucleotides, the CDR3 is TGTGCCAGCAGGAGGGTGACTGACTATGGCTACACCTTC. It specifies CASRRVTDYGYTF. V is TRBV27 and J is TRBJ1-2, with D hard to call. In germline, CDR1 is MNHEY, CDR2 SMNVEV (reference sequence). V lost 6 bases to trimming and J lost 3 bases, with 11 bases between them. This CDR3 contains 13 residues.